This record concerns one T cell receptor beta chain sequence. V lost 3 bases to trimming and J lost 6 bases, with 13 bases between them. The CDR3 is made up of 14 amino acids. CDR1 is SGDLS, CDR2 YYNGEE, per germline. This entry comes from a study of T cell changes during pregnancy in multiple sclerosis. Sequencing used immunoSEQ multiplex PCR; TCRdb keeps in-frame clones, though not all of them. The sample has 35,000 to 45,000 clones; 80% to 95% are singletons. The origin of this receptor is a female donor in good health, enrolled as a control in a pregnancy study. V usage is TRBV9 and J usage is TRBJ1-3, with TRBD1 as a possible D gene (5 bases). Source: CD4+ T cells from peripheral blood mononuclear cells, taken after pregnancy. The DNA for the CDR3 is TGTGCCAGCAGCGCGGGGGGTTTCCTAAACACCATATATTTT. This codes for CASSAGGFLNTIYF.